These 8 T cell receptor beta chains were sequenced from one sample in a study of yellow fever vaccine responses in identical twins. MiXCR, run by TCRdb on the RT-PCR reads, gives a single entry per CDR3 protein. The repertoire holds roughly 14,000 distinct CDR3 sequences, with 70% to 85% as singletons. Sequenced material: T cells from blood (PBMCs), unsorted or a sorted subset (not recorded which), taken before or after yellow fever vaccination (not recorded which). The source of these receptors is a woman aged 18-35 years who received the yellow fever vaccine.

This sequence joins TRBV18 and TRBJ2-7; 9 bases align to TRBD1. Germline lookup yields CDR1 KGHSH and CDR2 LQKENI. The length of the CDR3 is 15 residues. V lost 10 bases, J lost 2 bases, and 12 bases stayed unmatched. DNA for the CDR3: TGTGCCACCACTCCCCCGGGACAGGGTCCCTACGAGCAGTACTTC. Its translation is CATTPPGQGPYEQYF.

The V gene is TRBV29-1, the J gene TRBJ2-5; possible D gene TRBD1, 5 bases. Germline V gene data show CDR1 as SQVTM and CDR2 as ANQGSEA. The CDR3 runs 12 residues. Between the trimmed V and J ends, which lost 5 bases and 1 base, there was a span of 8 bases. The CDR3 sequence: CSVSRAQETQYF. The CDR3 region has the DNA TGCAGCGTTTCCAGGGCCCAAGAGACCCAGTACTTC.

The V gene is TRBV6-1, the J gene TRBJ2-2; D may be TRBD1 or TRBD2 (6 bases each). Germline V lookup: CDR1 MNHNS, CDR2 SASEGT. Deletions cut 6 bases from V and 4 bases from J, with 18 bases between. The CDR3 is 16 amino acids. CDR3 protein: CASSPRGGGGTGELFF. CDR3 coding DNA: TGTGCCAGCAGCCCTCGAGGGGGAGGCGGCACCGGGGAGCTGTTTTTT.

The CDR3 sequence is CASSEMVWQPYNEQFF. DNA for the CDR3: TGTGCCAGCAGTGAAATGGTGTGGCAGCCATACAATGAGCAGTTCTTC. This chain joins TRBV2 and TRBJ2-1, with D hard to call. Trimming took off 2 bases at V and 4 bases at J, with 15 bases between the two ends. This CDR3 has 16 residues. Germline CDR1 is SNHLY and CDR2 is FYNNEI.

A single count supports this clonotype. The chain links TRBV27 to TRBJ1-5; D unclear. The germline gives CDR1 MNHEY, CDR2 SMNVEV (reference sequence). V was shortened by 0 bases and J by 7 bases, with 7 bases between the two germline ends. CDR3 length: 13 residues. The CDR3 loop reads CASSLSRRQPQHF. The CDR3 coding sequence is TGTGCCAGCAGTTTATCGCGGAGGCAGCCCCAGCATTTT.

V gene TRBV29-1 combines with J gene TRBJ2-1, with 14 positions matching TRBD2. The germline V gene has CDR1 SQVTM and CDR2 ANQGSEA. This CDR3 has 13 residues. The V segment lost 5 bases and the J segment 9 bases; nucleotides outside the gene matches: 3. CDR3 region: CSVLGLAGVEQFF. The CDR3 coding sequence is TGCAGCGTTCTGGGACTAGCGGGAGTTGAGCAGTTCTTC.

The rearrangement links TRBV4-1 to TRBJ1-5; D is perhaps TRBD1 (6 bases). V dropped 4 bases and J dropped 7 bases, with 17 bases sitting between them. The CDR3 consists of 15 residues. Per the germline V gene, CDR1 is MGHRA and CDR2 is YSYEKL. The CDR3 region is CASSPRAGEGQPQHF. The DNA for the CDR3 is TGCGCCAGCAGCCCTCGTGCAGGGGAAGGACAGCCCCAGCATTTT.

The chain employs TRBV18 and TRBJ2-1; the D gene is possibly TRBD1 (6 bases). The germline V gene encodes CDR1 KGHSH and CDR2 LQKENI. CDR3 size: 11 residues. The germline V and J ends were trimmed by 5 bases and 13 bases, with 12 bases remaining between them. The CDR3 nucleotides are TGTGCCAGCTCATCACAGGGTTCCCAGTTCTTC. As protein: CASSSQGSQFF.